What follows are 16 T cell receptor beta chains derived from one specimen sequenced in a study of monozygotic twins with inflammatory bowel disease. From its re-call of the 5' RACE reads, TCRdb lists each CDR3 protein once, without DNA. The sample has approximately 330,000 distinct CDR3 sequences. Sequences were obtained from blood. All receptors derive from a human donor with ulcerative colitis or Crohn's disease, or a healthy co-twin of an affected twin (not recorded which).

This chain uses TRBV6-2 or TRBV6-3 with TRBJ1-5; the D gene TCRdb calls, TRBD1, cannot be checked with no DNA. The germline V gene has CDR1 MNHEY and CDR2 SVGEGT. The CDR3 contains 14 residues. The chain's CDR3 is CASSYPGALPPQHF.

The chain recombines TRBV4-1 with TRBJ1-3. Germline CDR1 is MGHRA and CDR2 is YSYEKL. The CDR3 covers 17 residues. CDR3 loop: CASSQDRLEFSGNTIYF.

The chain couples TRBV7-2 to TRBJ1-2. Germline V lookup: CDR1 SGHTA, CDR2 FQGNSA. CDR3 size: 13 residues. CDR3: CASSSVGGYGYTF.

The genes are TRBV4-2 and TRBJ2-5; TCRdb's assignment of TRBD1 cannot be checked, as there is no DNA. The CDR3 totals 16 residues. Germline loops: CDR1 LGHNA, CDR2 YNFKEQ. The CDR3 spells CASRPSPTGSGETQYF.

V gene TRBV27 combines with J gene TRBJ1-2; as DNA is missing, the TRBD1 call by TCRdb cannot be tested. CDR1 and CDR2 (germline): MNHEY, SMNVEV (reference sequence). The CDR3 is 13 amino acids. The CDR3 here is CASSLRPGYGYTF.

The chain has TRBV7-9 and TRBJ2-1; absent DNA, TCRdb's TRBD2 call cannot be checked. The germline gives CDR1 SEHNR, CDR2 FQNEAQ (reference sequence). The CDR3 is 16 amino acids. The chain's CDR3 is CASSLGGLGTYNEQFF.

CDR3 amino acids: CASSSTGTEETQYF. The chain recombines TRBV28 with TRBJ2-5; TCRdb reports TRBD1, a call that lacks DNA to check it against. The CDR3 has 14 amino acids. Germline V gene lookup returns CDR1 MDHEN and CDR2 SYDVKM.

The CDR3 protein is CASKRFSGMEPDTQYF. The chain joins TRBV5-1 to TRBJ2-3; TCRdb's D gene call, TRBD2, goes unchecked for lack of DNA. The germline V gene has CDR1 SGHRS and CDR2 YFSETQ. The CDR3 covers 16 residues.

This rearrangement joins TRBV7-9 to TRBJ2-7; there is no DNA to check the TCRdb D call of TRBD2. This CDR3 is 15 amino acids long. Germline CDR1 is SEHNR and CDR2 is FQNEAQ (reference sequence). The CDR3 protein is CASSRGLAGVHEEYF.

V is TRBV18 and J is TRBJ2-6; with no DNA, the TCRdb D assignment of TRBD2 cannot be verified. CDR3 size: 20 residues. In germline, CDR1 is KGHSH, CDR2 LQKENI. This CDR3 is CASSPELRGLFLSGANVLTF.

V usage is TRBV10-3 and J usage is TRBJ1-4; the TRBD1 assignment by TCRdb is unverifiable without DNA. The CDR3 is 13 amino acids. In germline, CDR1 is ENHRY, CDR2 SYGVKD. The CDR3 reads CAIRKGAWEKLFF.

The chain recombines TRBV12-3 or TRBV12-4 with TRBJ1-2; TCRdb picks TRBD1, but there is no DNA to check that call. This CDR3 has 13 amino acids. The CDR3 is CASKEDSFDGYTF.

J is TRBJ2-3 and V is TRBV28. This CDR3 region has 13 residues. Germline CDR1 and CDR2: MDHEN and SYDVKM. CDR3 region: CASRETSTDTQYF.

The chain links TRBV28 to TRBJ1-5. This CDR3 has 18 residues. CDR1 and CDR2 from the germline V gene are MDHEN and SYDVKM. CDR3 in amino acids: CASSPYRNRSHSNQPQHF.

The V and J genes are TRBV6-2 or TRBV6-3 and TRBJ2-2. The CDR3 has 14 amino acids. Per germline, CDR1 MNHEY and CDR2 SVGEGT. The CDR3 is CASSLTRLTGELFF.

The rearrangement joins TRBV28 to TRBJ1-5; TCRdb's D call of TRBD1 is untestable without DNA. This CDR3 is built from 14 residues. In germline, CDR1 is MDHEN, CDR2 SYDVKM. CDR3 in amino acids: CASRAGTVNQPQHF. Drawing the rest from reference TRBV28 and TRBJ1-5, the complete variable domain is DVKVTQSSRYLVKRTGEKVFLECVQDMDHENMFWYRQDPGLGLRLIYFSYDVKMKEKGDIPEGYSVSREKKERFSLILESASTNQTSMYLCASRAGTVNQPQHFGDGTRLSIL.